The following is a TCR beta chain sequence with its context. Its antigen is unknown. These data originate in a study of a mutant IDH1 vaccine in newly diagnosed glioma. This table comes from immunoSEQ multiplex PCR, and its TCRdb copy is limited to in-frame clones, with some not included. The data contain over 50,000 clones, over 80% of them singletons. Sample time point: week 5, during vaccination. Vaccine doses each comprised 300 ug of mutant IDH1 20-mer peptide, with topical imiquimod. Germline V gives CDR1 SGHDN, CDR2 FVKESK. Trimming cost V 0 bases and J 2 bases, with 15 bases left between them. The CDR3 sequence is 17 residues long.

The sequencing here drew on PBMCs, taken from a glioma patient whose treatment included an IDH1 peptide vaccine. This clonotype was obtained from a woman aged 40 to 50 with glioma. The chain is built from TRBV14 and TRBJ2-3; unclear D gene. CDR3 residues: CASSQDLNSRLTDTQYF. CDR3 DNA sequence: TGTGCCAGCAGCCAAGATCTCAACAGCCGACTCACAGATACGCAGTATTTT.